This T cell receptor (beta chain) was identified in a study of early T cells in non-severe SARS-CoV-2 infection. Study overall: Sequencing was performed on bulk RNA from unsorted whole blood, leaving chains unpaired. Study-wide results and caveats: There was a bias toward anti-spike CD8 responses in VDJdb matching, which missed private and CD4 specificities.

On this clonotype: Its antigen is still unknown. A single base separates this from a much larger clone, so it may be a read error.

This CDR3 spans 14 amino acids. V was clipped by 3 bases and J by 0 bases, with 7 bases between them. Researchers tagged individual cDNA molecules with unique molecular identifiers. TCRdb redid the calling of the 5' RACE reads with MiXCR, one entry per CDR3 protein. Of just over 80,000 distinct CDR3 sequences in the sample, approximately 13% were seen once. The receptor was isolated from an adult who was a healthcare worker with PCR-confirmed SARS-CoV-2 infection or an uninfected control (not recorded which). This sequence joins TRBV12-3 or TRBV12-4 and TRBJ2-3; D is uncertain. The sequencing input was whole blood. The CDR3 loop reads CASSFTSSTDTQYF. For the CDR3, the DNA is TGTGCCAGCAGTTTTACGTCAAGCACAGATACGCAGTATTTT.